This T cell receptor (beta chain) comes out of a study of T-cell memory formation after mild COVID-19. Findings and limits, study-wide: In pre-infection memory, a portion of responding clones appeared, which suggested that cross-reactive memory joined.

From the 5' RACE reads, TCRdb called clonotypes with MiXCR, one entry per CDR3 protein. The sample yields 210,000 or so distinct CDR3 sequences, roughly 10% seen once. The ends were cut back, 2 bases at V and 13 bases at J, with 12 bases in the middle. Germline loops: CDR1 MDHEN, CDR2 SYDVKM. The CDR3 covers 13 residues. Concerning this clonotype itself: As yet, its antigen is unknown.

Sequencing used PBMCs or a T cell subset sorted from them (not recorded which). This clonotype was obtained from a man between 18 and 29 years old who had mild COVID-19 (a few samples of this study predate the infection). Cell type and time point are not known. This chain links TRBV28 with TRBJ1-6; no clear D. The CDR3 nucleotides read TGTGCCAGCAGTTTAACGCAGCAAGGGCCCCTCCACTTT. Residues: CASSLTQQGPLHF.